A selection of T cell receptor beta chains follows, all from one sample in a study of blood T cell repertoires in COVID-19. Assay used: immunoSEQ multiplex PCR; TCRdb lists only in-frame clones, some missing. The sample includes 150,000 to 200,000 clones, approximately 86% of them seen just once. Sequenced sample: peripheral blood. The receptors stem from a man between 65 and 85 years old with acute or convalescent COVID-19. CDR3s leave out the opening cysteine and the closing phenylalanine or tryptophan. Each record gives: clone size, J gene, V gene, CDR3 protein. Clone sizes are given selectively: once, few, many, or a class where the clone is expanded.

>NA|TRBJ1-5|TRBV5-5
ASSYGQGGAQPQH
>NA|TRBJ1-5|TRBV18
ASSPTTGDQPQH
>NA|TRBJ1-2|TRBV4-1
ASSPGQGYGYT
>NA|TRBJ1-2|TRBV11-2
ASSGGGGYGYT
>NA|TRBJ1-3|TRBV6-4
ASSDSDGEGRRNTIY
>NA|TRBJ1-5|TRBV10-3
AISESISGHSNQPQH
>NA|TRBJ2-3|TRBV11-3
ASSSGQVTDTQY
>NA|TRBJ2-1|TRBV5-1
ASSLGSHSDEQF
>NA|TRBJ2-3|TRBV7-3
ASSLGQARQY
>NA|TRBJ1-5|TRBV2
ASSAGLEDQPQH
>NA|TRBJ2-3|TRBV24-1
ATSERGTNNGGTQY
>NA|TRBJ1-4|TRBV25-1
ASSESPGATNEKLF
>NA|TRBJ1-1|TRBV5-1
ASSLGTGVNTEAF
>NA|TRBJ1-6|TRBV18
ASSPTGGRDSPLH
>few|TRBJ1-4|TRBV2
ASSEGGPGGFATNEKLF
>NA|TRBJ2-7|TRBV28
ASSPIAGGPTGTYEQY
>NA|TRBJ2-2|TRBV4-1
ASSPGLLRALTNTGELF
>NA|TRBJ1-2|TRBV7-3
ASSLTGTRDNYGYT
>NA|TRBJ2-5|TRBV5-1
ASSLTSRSETQY
>NA|TRBJ2-2|TRBV28
ASSPAQSWAAANTGELF
>NA|TRBJ2-7|TRBV18
ASSFVYEQY
>NA|TRBJ2-2|TRBV20-1
SARDFRELF
>NA|TRBJ2-1|TRBV7-9
ASSFPVGGVRNEQF
>NA|TRBJ2-7|TRBV28
ASSRQTSYEQY
>NA|TRBJ2-3|TRBV9
ASSDMRTADTQY
>NA|TRBJ2-3|TRBV9
ASSVLMGRTDTQY
>many|TRBJ2-5|TRBV28
ASSLPGGLETQY
>NA|TRBJ2-7|TRBV9
ASSVGGLDPYEQY
>NA|TRBJ1-2|TRBV11-2
ASSSWVPGANYGYT
>NA|TRBJ2-3|TRBV6-6
ASSSPGFTDTQY
>once|TRBJ2-5|TRBV7-9
ASSLAEETQY
>NA|TRBJ1-4|TRBV4-2
ASSPRQGENEKLF
>NA|TRBJ2-1|TRBV29-1
SVGAGGPWNEQF
>once|TRBJ1-5|TRBV4-1
ASSPRGDMQPQH